These 2 T cell receptor beta chains originate from one sample sequenced in a study of vaccination effects on CD4 cells after COVID-19. These receptors' antigens are unknown. Sequenced by immunoSEQ multiplex PCR; TCRdb stores in-frame clones only, minus some. Of roughly 24,000 clones listed, almost 80% are singletons. Within the ViraFEST assay, antigen-specific CD4+ T cells underwent expansion with viral peptide pools prior to sequencing. Cells that had been cultured for 10 days were the source of isolated CD4+ T cells. Each participant was administered two doses of either the BNT162b2 or the mRNA-1273 vaccine. The sample in question was CD4+ T cells from PBMCs cultured with SARS-CoV-2 spike peptides, obtained after COVID-19 vaccination. Receptor source: a human donor who received a COVID-19 vaccine. Some clones in this sample may be carry-over from other donors' samples.

The chain combines TRBV2 with TRBJ1-2; a weak D match, TRBD1 (6 bases). The V end lost 6 bases, the J end lost 2 bases, and 13 bases lay between the germline ends. The CDR3 consists of 14 residues. CDR1 is SNHLY, CDR2 FYNNEI, per germline. Here the CDR3 reads CASSGQLLNYGYTF. CDR3 nucleotides: TGTGCCAGCAGCGGACAGTTGTTGAACTATGGCTACACCTTC. The complete variable domain, with remaining parts taken from reference TRBV2 and TRBJ1-2, reads EPEVTQTPSHQVTQMGQEVILRCVPISNHLYFYWYRQILGQKVEFLVSFYNNEISEKSEIFDDQFSVERPDGSNFTLKIRSTKLEDSAMYFCASSGQLLNYGYTFGSGTRLTVV.

The sample holds a few counts of this clone. The chain recombines TRBV9 with TRBJ1-4; no clear D. CDR3 length equals 15 residues. Trimming left V 1 base short and J 0 bases short, with 7 bases between. Looked up from germline, CDR1 is SGDLS and CDR2 is YYNGEE. CDR3 DNA sequence: TGTGCCAGCAGCGTATCGGAGTCAACTAATGAAAAACTGTTTTTT. Encoded protein: CASSVSESTNEKLFF.